One and the same sample provided the 32 T cell receptor beta chains below, sequenced in a study of blood T cell repertoires in COVID-19. Profiled with immunoSEQ multiplex PCR; TCRdb holds only in-frame clones, not every one. This table holds 340,000 or so clones, about four fifths found once. Sequencing was carried out using peripheral blood. Every receptor here comes from a man younger than 45 with active or convalescent COVID-19.

This rearrangement joins TRBV7-2 to TRBJ1-6; D is uncertain. The length of the CDR3 is 15 residues. Germline CDR1 SGHTA, CDR2 FQGNSA. V was pared by 0 bases and J by 5 bases, with 8 bases between. The CDR3 is CASSLAPSDNSPLHF. The CDR3 DNA reads TGTGCCAGCAGCTTAGCCCCCAGCGATAATTCACCCCTCCACTTT.

This clone showed up many times. This chain joins TRBV7-9 and TRBJ2-1, with D perhaps TRBD1 (5 bases). V was clipped by 0 bases and J by 5 bases, with 8 bases between them. Germline CDR1 reads SEHNR; CDR2 reads FQNEAQ (reference sequence). CDR3 length: 14 amino acids. The CDR3 is CASSLAGPHNEQFF. In DNA form, the CDR3 reads TGTGCCAGCAGCTTAGCGGGGCCCCACAATGAGCAGTTCTTC.

This clone was detected only once. The chain joins TRBV11-3 to TRBJ1-1, with unresolved D. V was shortened by 1 base and J by 1 base, with 10 bases between the two germline ends. Looked up from germline, CDR1 is SGHNT and CDR2 is YENEEA. The CDR3 spans 15 residues. The CDR3 reads CASSLGSVPNTEAFF. In DNA, the CDR3 is TGTGCCAGCAGCTTAGGCTCGGTCCCGAACACTGAAGCTTTCTTT.

This clone was found a few times. V usage is TRBV5-1 and J usage is TRBJ1-2, with 10 nucleotides matching TRBD1. Germline CDR1 SGHRS, CDR2 YFSETQ. The CDR3 loop spans 16 amino acids. J was trimmed by 8 bases and V by 4 bases; bases with no gene match: 14. Here the CDR3 DNA reads TGCGCCAGCAGCCCCCGGGGGGGGGACAGGGGCCAAGGCTACACCTTC. It specifies CASSPRGGDRGQGYTF.

The chain is built from TRBV28 and TRBJ2-3; possible D gene TRBD1, 5 bases. Germline V lookup: CDR1 MDHEN, CDR2 SYDVKM. Trimming left V 7 bases short and J 3 bases short, with 17 bases between. The CDR3 length is 15 residues. The CDR3 DNA is TGTGCCAGCAACCCCGGACATTTGGGGACAGATACGCAGTATTTT. The encoded protein is CASNPGHLGTDTQYF.

This sequence joins TRBV18 and TRBJ1-1; D may be TRBD1 (5 bases). Per germline, CDR1 KGHSH and CDR2 LQKENI. CDR3 length: 16 amino acids. The V end lost 4 bases, the J end lost 3 bases, and 18 bases lay between the germline ends. The CDR3: CASSLGGMGGYTEAFF. In DNA, the CDR3 is TGTGCCAGCTCACTGGGCGGGATGGGGGGATACACTGAAGCTTTCTTT.

J is TRBJ1-2 and V is TRBV5-1; D may be TRBD1 (6 bases). The CDR3 runs 19 residues. V shed 2 bases and J shed 4 bases, with 27 bases lying between them. Per the germline V gene, CDR1 is SGHRS and CDR2 is YFSETQ. The CDR3 nucleotides read TGCGCCAGCAGCTTAAGGGGTCGAAATCAAGGGGGACGTTCCTATGGCTACACCTTC. Amino acids: CASSLRGRNQGGRSYGYTF.

This clone occurred a few times. The chain uses TRBV30 and TRBJ1-3, with a tentative D call TRBD1 (5 bases). Germline-derived CDR1 and CDR2 are GTSNPN and SVGIG (reference sequence). This CDR3 contains 13 residues. Trimming left V 2 bases short and J 9 bases short, with 14 bases between. CDR3 sequence reads: CAWSSNFGGTIYF. The CDR3 nucleotides read TGTGCCTGGAGTTCTAACTTCGGGGGCACCATATATTTT.

The chain combines TRBV13 with TRBJ2-6, with 9 bases fitting TRBD1. Germline-derived CDR1 and CDR2 are PRHDT and FYEKMQ (reference sequence). The CDR3 sequence is 16 residues long. The ends lost 5 bases at V and 4 bases at J; junction bases unmatched: 6. The CDR3 protein is CASSLQGAWGANVLTF. The CDR3 nucleotides read TGTGCCAGCAGCCTACAGGGGGCGTGGGGGGCCAACGTCCTGACTTTC.

CDR3 amino acids: CASSLYRGSEQYF. Here the CDR3 DNA reads TGTGCCAGCAGCTTGTACAGGGGAAGCGAGCAGTACTTC. The genes are TRBV5-6 and TRBJ2-7; 7 bases match TRBD1. Germline trimming cut 1 base from V and 6 bases from J; bases unmatched to any gene: 4. Germline V gene sequence: CDR1 SGHDT, CDR2 YYEEEE. CDR3 length equals 13 residues. The full variable domain, its missing parts supplied by reference TRBV5-6 and TRBJ2-7, is DAGVTQSPTHLIKTRGQQVTLRCSPKSGHDTVSWYQQALGQGPQFIFQYYEEEERQRGNFPDRFSGHQFPNYSSELNVNALLLGDSALYLCASSLYRGSEQYFGPGTRLTVT.

The CDR3 is CASSSTGSPGGGETQYF. The CDR3 DNA is TGTGCCAGCAGCTCAACGGGTTCCCCGGGGGGTGGTGAGACCCAGTACTTC. The J gene is TRBJ2-5, the V gene TRBV9; 7 bases fit TRBD2. V shed 4 bases, J shed 5 bases, and the junction held 17 bases outside the gene matches. CDR3 size: 17 residues. CDR1 and CDR2 from the germline V gene are SGDLS and YYNGEE.

The J gene is TRBJ1-6, the V gene TRBV28; TRBD1 is a possible D gene (5 bases). The CDR3 totals 12 residues. Trimming removed 10 bases from V and 7 bases from J, with 11 bases in between. The V gene's germline CDR1 is MDHEN and CDR2 SYDVKM. CDR3 coding DNA: TGTGCCACTAGGGGCCAAAATTCACCCCTCCACTTT. This sequence encodes CATRGQNSPLHF.

This clone was seen a handful of times. CDR3 DNA sequence: TGCGCCAGCAGCCAAGATAGTCCGGGACAGTCAAATATGAACACTGAAGCTTTCTTT. This codes for CASSQDSPGQSNMNTEAFF. This chain joins TRBV4-3 and TRBJ1-1; 7 bases fit TRBD1. This CDR3 contains 19 residues. The germline CDR1 and CDR2 sequences are LGHNA and YSLEER. V lost 0 bases, J lost 0 bases, and 13 bases stayed unmatched.

The chain is built from TRBV7-2 and TRBJ2-7, with 8 bases lining up with TRBD2. The V segment lost 2 bases and the J segment 2 bases; nucleotides outside the gene matches: 2. CDR3 length: 14 residues. Germline assignment: CDR1 SGHTA and CDR2 FQGNSA. This CDR3 is CASSLLGGAYEQYF. The DNA of the CDR3 is TGTGCCAGCAGCTTACTCGGGGGGGCCTACGAGCAGTACTTC.

The J gene is TRBJ2-2, the V gene TRBV7-3; TRBD2 agrees at 10 bases. J gave up 4 bases and V 4 bases, and 9 bases lay outside the gene matches. CDR1 is SGHTA and CDR2 is FQGTGA in the germline V gene. This CDR3 has 17 residues. In nucleotides, the CDR3 is TGTGCCAGCAGCTCCCCTAGCGGGAGCATCGGCACCGGGGAGCTGTTTTTT. Its translation: CASSSPSGSIGTGELFF.

Here the CDR3 DNA reads TGCGCCAGCAGCTTGGATCCGGTCCAGGGCTCCTATAATTCACCCCTCCACTTT. Protein product: CASSLDPVQGSYNSPLHF. V is TRBV5-1 and J is TRBJ1-6; maybe TRBD1 (5 bases). Germline-derived CDR1 and CDR2 are SGHRS and YFSETQ. This CDR3 is 18 amino acids long. V gave up 0 bases and J gave up 0 bases, with 13 bases separating them.

CDR3 in DNA: TGCGCCAGCAGCTTGGCCGCTCCAGGGCTCGCCACCGGGGAGCTGTTTTTT. This gives the protein CASSLAAPGLATGELFF. The V and J genes are TRBV5-1 and TRBJ2-2, with D perhaps TRBD1 (5 bases). The CDR3 totals 17 residues. Germline values: CDR1 SGHRS, CDR2 YFSETQ. The V gene lost 0 bases and the J gene lost 4 bases, with 16 bases spanning the gap.

This chain connects TRBV9 to TRBJ1-6; 7 bases line up with TRBD1. The junction had 6 bases not matched to a gene; V was cut back by 2 bases and J by 7 bases. The CDR3 sequence is 15 residues long. The germline gives CDR1 SGDLS, CDR2 YYNGEE. CDR3 nucleotide sequence: TGTGCCAGCAGCGTTACAGGGGCTGAGAATTCACCCCTCCACTTT. Protein product: CASSVTGAENSPLHF. Using reference TRBV9 and TRBJ1-6 for the parts outside the CDR3, the full variable domain is DSGVTQTPKHLITATGQRVTLRCSPRSGDLSVYWYQQSLDQGLQFLIQYYNGEERAKGNILERFSAQQFPDLHSELNLSSLELGDSALYFCASSVTGAENSPLHFGNGTRLTVT.

J is TRBJ1-6 and V is TRBV6-5, with no clear D. The germline V and J ends were trimmed by 5 bases and 5 bases, with 10 bases remaining between them. Germline CDR1 MNHEY, CDR2 SVGAGI. The CDR3 is made up of 14 amino acids. CDR3 nucleotide sequence: TGTGCCAGCAGTCCGGAGGCCAATAATTCACCCCTCCACTTT. It specifies CASSPEANNSPLHF.

This clone has a single count. The rearrangement uses TRBV29-1 and TRBJ1-5; 7 bases fit TRBD1. The CDR3 contains 14 residues. The germline V gene encodes CDR1 SQVTM and CDR2 ANQGSEA. With V trimmed by 4 bases and J by 5 bases, 8 bases remained unmatched. For the CDR3, the DNA is TGCAGCGTTGCGCAGGGGGGTTTAGATCAGCCCCAGCATTTT. It codes for CSVAQGGLDQPQHF.

This clone was seen a few times. This chain links TRBV5-5 with TRBJ1-1; D is uncertain. V was trimmed by 1 base and J by 2 bases, leaving 9 bases between them. This CDR3 is 14 amino acids long. Germline CDR1 reads SGHKS; CDR2 reads YYEKEE (reference sequence). The CDR3 coding sequence is TGTGCCAGCAGCTTGTACGGTAGAAACACTGAAGCTTTCTTT. It specifies CASSLYGRNTEAFF.

The V call is TRBV5-6, the J call TRBJ1-2, with unresolved D. Germline CDR1 is SGHDT and CDR2 is YYEEEE. This CDR3 has 15 residues. The V gene lost 4 bases and the J gene lost 3 bases, with 16 bases spanning the gap. The CDR3: CASSAFEGEDYGYTF. CDR3 in DNA: TGTGCCAGCAGCGCTTTCGAGGGCGAGGACTATGGCTACACCTTC.

The chain links TRBV9 to TRBJ1-6, with D possibly TRBD1 on 5 matching bases. Trimming shortened V by 2 bases and J by 9 bases, and 21 bases separated the two germline ends. CDR1 SGDLS and CDR2 YYNGEE come from the germline V gene. This CDR3 comprises 17 residues. CDR3: CASSVIPGRLGGSPLHF. CDR3 DNA: TGTGCCAGCAGCGTGATACCGGGACGGCTGGGAGGTTCACCCCTCCACTTT.

This clone was counted a few times. V is TRBV10-3 and J is TRBJ1-1; 7 bases are shared with TRBD1. Germline CDR1 and CDR2: ENHRY and SYGVKD. This CDR3 contains 13 residues. V shed 7 bases and J 1 base; nucleotides not matched to a gene: 3. The CDR3 DNA is TGTGCCATCACTGGGACAGCGAACACTGAAGCTTTCTTT. Protein product: CAITGTANTEAFF.

This chain links TRBV30 with TRBJ1-2; D gene uncertain. Germline V lookup: CDR1 GTSNPN, CDR2 SVGIG (reference sequence). V lost 0 bases and J lost 0, with 5 bases in between. The CDR3 covers 13 residues. The CDR3 is CAWSVGANYGYTF. CDR3 nucleotides: TGTGCCTGGAGTGTCGGAGCTAACTATGGCTACACCTTC.

The chain carries TRBV27 and TRBJ2-5, with 7 bases aligning to TRBD1. The V gene's germline CDR1 is MNHEY and CDR2 SMNVEV (reference sequence). V lost 5 bases and J lost 4; bases outside the gene matches: 7. The CDR3 covers 14 residues. The CDR3 coding sequence is TGTGCCAGCAGTATACAGGGGTTTGGAGAGACCCAGTACTTC. Its translation is CASSIQGFGETQYF.

The chain joins TRBV24-1 to TRBJ1-4; possibly TRBD1 for D (6 bases). Trimming left V 4 bases short and J 8 bases short, with 10 bases between. Germline CDR1 KGHDR, CDR2 SFDVKD. The CDR3 is 13 residues long. The CDR3 loop is CATSETGREKLFF. For the CDR3, the DNA is TGTGCCACCAGTGAAACAGGGAGAGAAAAACTGTTTTTT.

V gene TRBV11-2 combines with J gene TRBJ2-2, with TRBD2 matching over 12 bases. V lost 4 bases to trimming and J lost 7 bases; unmatched junction nucleotides: 10. The CDR3 covers 17 residues. The germline gives CDR1 SGHAT, CDR2 FQNNGV. CDR3 region: CASSSILAGGWDGELFF. CDR3 DNA: TGTGCCAGCAGCTCGATACTAGCGGGGGGATGGGACGGGGAGCTGTTTTTT.

V usage is TRBV15 and J usage is TRBJ2-3, with D possibly TRBD1 on 5 matching bases. The CDR3 is made up of 14 amino acids. The germline gives CDR1 LNHNV, CDR2 YYDKDF (reference sequence). Trimming cost V 1 base and J 2 bases, with 7 bases left between them. The CDR3 is CATSRVGDTDTQYF. The CDR3 DNA is TGTGCCACCAGCAGAGTAGGGGACACAGATACGCAGTATTTT.

The chain employs TRBV28 and TRBJ2-6; D might be TRBD2 (6 bases). Germline V gene lookup returns CDR1 MDHEN and CDR2 SYDVKM. V was shortened by 2 bases and J by 4 bases, with 15 bases between the two germline ends. CDR3 length: 17 residues. In DNA form, the CDR3 reads TGTGCCAGCAGTTTAAGGTTGGGGGGTTCCGGGGCCAACGTCCTGACTTTC. This sequence encodes CASSLRLGGSGANVLTF.

The CDR3: CASRTGQGEDTEAFF. Written as DNA, the CDR3 is TGTGCCAGCAGGACCGGACAGGGGGAGGACACTGAAGCTTTCTTT. The genes are TRBV21-1 and TRBJ1-1; no check of the table's D call, TRBD1, against the DNA was made. TRBV21-1 is an annotated pseudogene. This CDR3 comprises 15 residues.

The chain carries TRBV9 and TRBJ2-2, with 7 positions matching TRBD2. CDR1 and CDR2 (germline): SGDLS, YYNGEE. This CDR3 is 16 amino acids long. Trimming took 4 bases from V and 0 from J; bases not matched to a gene: 6. The CDR3 protein is CASSLREASNTGELFF. The CDR3 DNA reads TGTGCCAGCAGCCTACGGGAGGCGTCGAACACCGGGGAGCTGTTTTTT. Combining the CDR3 with reference TRBV9 and TRBJ2-2 gives the whole variable domain DSGVTQTPKHLITATGQRVTLRCSPRSGDLSVYWYQQSLDQGLQFLIQYYNGEERAKGNILERFSAQQFPDLHSELNLSSLELGDSALYFCASSLREASNTGELFFGEGSRLTVL.